This T cell receptor beta chain was found in a study of blood T cell repertoires in COVID-19. Overall study: The United States, Italy and Spain supplied acute and convalescent COVID-19 samples. Sample material is recorded as cDNA or gDNA derived from T cells, B-cell-depleted T cells, or PBMCs.

Sequenced by immunoSEQ multiplex PCR; TCRdb stores in-frame clones only, minus some. The sample has about 170,000 clones, 80% to 90% seen once. Seattle enrolled patients during active infection and tracked them longitudinally. Trimming took 6 bases from V and 2 from J, leaving 17 bases between them. The CDR3 sequence is 16 residues long. Germline CDR1 MDHEN, CDR2 SYDVKM. The chain recombines TRBV28 with TRBJ1-5; D gene ambiguous. What was sequenced was peripheral blood. The clonotype was recovered from a woman in her 70s with COVID-19, enrolled during active disease. CDR3 DNA: TGTGCCAGCAGCGGTCCTCTCCCGGAGGGCAATCAGCCCCAGCATTTT. Translation gives CASSGPLPEGNQPQHF. Combining the CDR3 with reference TRBV28 and TRBJ1-5 gives the whole variable domain DVKVTQSSRYLVKRTGEKVFLECVQDMDHENMFWYRQDPGLGLRLIYFSYDVKMKEKGDIPEGYSVSREKKERFSLILESASTNQTSMYLCASSGPLPEGNQPQHFGDGTRLSIL.